This T cell receptor (beta chain) is from a study of shared clonotypes between healthy human individuals. Study overall: Each donor's CD8 memory used one plate, CD8 naive two, each CD4 subset three.

The CDR3 sequence is 16 residues long. The germline CDR1 and CDR2 sequences are SGHRS and YFSETQ. The ends lost 1 base at V and 2 bases at J; junction bases unmatched: 8. Sequencing was performed with immunoSEQ multiplex PCR; in TCRdb, only in-frame clones are kept and a portion is missing. The table includes 850,000 to 1,200,000 clones, roughly 75% detected once. The chain combines TRBV5-1 with TRBJ1-1, with TRBD1 matching over 7 bases. The sequencing input was memory CD4+ T cells sorted from blood. Specified subset: CD45RA-negative fraction. This TCR was recovered from a man aged 18 to 30 in good health. In nucleotides, the CDR3 is TGCGCCAGCAGCTTGTTGGTAAGACAGGGAAACACTGAAGCTTTCTTT. Residues: CASSLLVRQGNTEAFF.